This T cell receptor beta chain was documented in a study of identical twins. Remarks on this clonotype: Its antigen is not known. A much larger clone differs from this one at a single base, so this may be a read error.

Study observations and caveats: In cord blood, abundant beta clonotypes had fewer insertions; memory showed no trend.

TCRdb re-called the 5' RACE reads with MiXCR, one entry per CDR3 protein. Of about 160,000 distinct CDR3 sequences detected, around 3.5% appear once; the ten largest clones hold around 8%. The donor group consisted entirely of healthy Caucasians. Germline CDR1 reads MGHRA; CDR2 reads YSYEKL. The CDR3 consists of 13 residues. V lost 0 bases and J lost 6, with 9 bases in between. The J gene is TRBJ2-7, the V gene TRBV4-1, with D unclear. Sequencing input: memory T cells sorted from blood. The receptor was isolated from a man aged 18 to 35 in good health. CDR3 coding DNA: TGCGCCAGCAGCCAAGATTGGACGGGCGAGCAGTACTTC. This translates into CASSQDWTGEQYF.